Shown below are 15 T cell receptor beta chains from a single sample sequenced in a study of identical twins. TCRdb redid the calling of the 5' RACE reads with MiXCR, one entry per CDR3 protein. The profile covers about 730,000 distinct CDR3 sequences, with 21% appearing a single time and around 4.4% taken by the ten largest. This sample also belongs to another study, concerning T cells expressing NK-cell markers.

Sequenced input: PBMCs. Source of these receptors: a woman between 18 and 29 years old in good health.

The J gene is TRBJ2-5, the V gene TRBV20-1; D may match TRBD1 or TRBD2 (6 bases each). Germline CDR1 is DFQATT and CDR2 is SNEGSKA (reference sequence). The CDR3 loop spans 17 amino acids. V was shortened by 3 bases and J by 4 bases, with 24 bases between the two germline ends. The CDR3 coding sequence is TGCAGTGCTAGTAAGGGGGGCGGAAGGTCCCCCCGAGAGACCCAGTACTTC. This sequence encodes CSASKGGGRSPRETQYF.

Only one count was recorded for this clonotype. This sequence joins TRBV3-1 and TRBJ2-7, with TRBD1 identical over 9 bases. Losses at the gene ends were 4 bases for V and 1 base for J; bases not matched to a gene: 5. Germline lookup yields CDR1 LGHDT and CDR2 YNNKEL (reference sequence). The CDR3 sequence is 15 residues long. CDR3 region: CASSPQGAGSYEQYF. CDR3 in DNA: TGTGCCAGCAGCCCACAGGGGGCAGGGTCCTACGAGCAGTACTTC.

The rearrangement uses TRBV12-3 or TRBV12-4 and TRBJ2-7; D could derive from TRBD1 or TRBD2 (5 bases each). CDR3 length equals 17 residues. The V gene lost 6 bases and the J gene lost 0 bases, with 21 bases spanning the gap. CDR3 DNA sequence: TGTGCCAGCAGCCCCCTGAGGGGAATTGGGAGCTCCTACGAGCAGTACTTC. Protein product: CASSPLRGIGSSYEQYF.

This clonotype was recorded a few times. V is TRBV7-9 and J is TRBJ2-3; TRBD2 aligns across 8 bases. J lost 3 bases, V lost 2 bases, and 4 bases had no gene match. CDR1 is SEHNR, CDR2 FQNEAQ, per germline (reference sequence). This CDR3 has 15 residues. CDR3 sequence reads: CASSLSSGRTDTQYF. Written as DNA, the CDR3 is TGTGCCAGCAGCTTATCCAGCGGGAGAACAGATACGCAGTATTTT.

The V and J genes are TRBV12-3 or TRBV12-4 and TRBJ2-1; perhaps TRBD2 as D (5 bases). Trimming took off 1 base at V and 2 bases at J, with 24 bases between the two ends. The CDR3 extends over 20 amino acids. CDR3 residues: CASSLGGRRQTMGTYNEQFF. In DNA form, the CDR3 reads TGTGCCAGCAGTTTAGGTGGCAGGAGGCAAACGATGGGAACCTACAATGAGCAGTTCTTC.

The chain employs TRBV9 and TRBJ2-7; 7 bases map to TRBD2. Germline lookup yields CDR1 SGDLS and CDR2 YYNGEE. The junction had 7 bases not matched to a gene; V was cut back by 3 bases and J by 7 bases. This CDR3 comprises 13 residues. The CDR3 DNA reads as TGTGCCAGCAGCGACGCCACTAGCGCGGAGCAGTACTTC. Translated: CASSDATSAEQYF.

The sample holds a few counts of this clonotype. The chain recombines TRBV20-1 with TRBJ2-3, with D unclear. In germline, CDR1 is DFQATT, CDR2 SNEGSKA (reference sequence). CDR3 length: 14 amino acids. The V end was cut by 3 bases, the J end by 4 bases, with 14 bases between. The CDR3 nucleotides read TGCAGTGCTAGGGACCGAATTGGGGCAGATACGCAGTATTTT. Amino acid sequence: CSARDRIGADTQYF.

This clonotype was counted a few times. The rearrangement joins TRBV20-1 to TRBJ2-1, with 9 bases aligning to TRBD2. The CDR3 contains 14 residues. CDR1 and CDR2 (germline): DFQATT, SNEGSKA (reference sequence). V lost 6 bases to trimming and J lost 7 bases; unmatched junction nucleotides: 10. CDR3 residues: CSAIEAGGRNEQFF. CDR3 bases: TGCAGTGCAATCGAAGCGGGAGGAAGGAATGAGCAGTTCTTC.

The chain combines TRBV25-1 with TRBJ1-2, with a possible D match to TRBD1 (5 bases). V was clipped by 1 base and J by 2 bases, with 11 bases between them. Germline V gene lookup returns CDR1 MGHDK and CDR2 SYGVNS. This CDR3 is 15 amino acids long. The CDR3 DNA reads TGTGCCAGCAGTGAATGGGTGCCAGGGAACTATGGCTACACCTTC. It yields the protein CASSEWVPGNYGYTF.

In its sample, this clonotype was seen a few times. This chain's CDR3 is CATSSPGGKTQYF. The CDR3 nucleotides are TGTGCCACCAGCAGCCCAGGGGGGAAGACCCAGTACTTC. V and J are TRBV15 and TRBJ2-5; tentatively, D is TRBD1 (7 bases). CDR3 length: 13 residues. V lost 3 bases and J lost 6, with 11 bases in between. CDR1 and CDR2 from the germline V gene are LNHNV and YYDKDF (reference sequence).

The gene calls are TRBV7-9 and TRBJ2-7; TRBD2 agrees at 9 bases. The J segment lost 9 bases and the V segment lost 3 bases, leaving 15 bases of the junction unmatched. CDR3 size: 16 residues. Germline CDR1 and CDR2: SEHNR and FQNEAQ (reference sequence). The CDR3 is CASSLGSGRIQASQYF. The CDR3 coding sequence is TGTGCCAGCAGCTTGGGGAGCGGGAGGATTCAGGCGTCGCAGTACTTC.

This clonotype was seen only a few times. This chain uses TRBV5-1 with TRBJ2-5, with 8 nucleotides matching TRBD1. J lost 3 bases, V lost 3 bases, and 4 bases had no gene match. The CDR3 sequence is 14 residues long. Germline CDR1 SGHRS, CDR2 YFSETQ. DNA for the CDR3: TGCGCCAGCAGCTGGACAGGGACGAAAGAGACCCAGTACTTC. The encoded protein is CASSWTGTKETQYF.

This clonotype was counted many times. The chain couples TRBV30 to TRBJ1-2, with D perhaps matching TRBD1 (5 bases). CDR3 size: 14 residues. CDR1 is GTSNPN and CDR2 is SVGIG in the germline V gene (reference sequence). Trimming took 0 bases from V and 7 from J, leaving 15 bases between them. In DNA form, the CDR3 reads TGTGCCTGGAGTGTACAGGAGGGGAGCTTTGGCTACACCTTC. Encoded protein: CAWSVQEGSFGYTF.

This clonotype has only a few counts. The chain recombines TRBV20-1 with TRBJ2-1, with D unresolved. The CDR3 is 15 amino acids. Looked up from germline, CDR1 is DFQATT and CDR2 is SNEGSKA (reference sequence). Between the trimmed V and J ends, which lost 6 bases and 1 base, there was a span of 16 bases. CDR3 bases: TGCAGTGCCTTTAACGACGGCAGGTCCTACAATGAGCAGTTCTTC. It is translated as CSAFNDGRSYNEQFF.

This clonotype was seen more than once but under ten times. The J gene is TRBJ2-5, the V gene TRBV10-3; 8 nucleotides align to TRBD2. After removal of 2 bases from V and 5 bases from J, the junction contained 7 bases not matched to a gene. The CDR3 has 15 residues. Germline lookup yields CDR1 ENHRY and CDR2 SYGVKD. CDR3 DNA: TGTGCCATCAGTGAGGGCGGGAGGTGGATGGAGACCCAGTACTTC. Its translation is CAISEGGRWMETQYF.